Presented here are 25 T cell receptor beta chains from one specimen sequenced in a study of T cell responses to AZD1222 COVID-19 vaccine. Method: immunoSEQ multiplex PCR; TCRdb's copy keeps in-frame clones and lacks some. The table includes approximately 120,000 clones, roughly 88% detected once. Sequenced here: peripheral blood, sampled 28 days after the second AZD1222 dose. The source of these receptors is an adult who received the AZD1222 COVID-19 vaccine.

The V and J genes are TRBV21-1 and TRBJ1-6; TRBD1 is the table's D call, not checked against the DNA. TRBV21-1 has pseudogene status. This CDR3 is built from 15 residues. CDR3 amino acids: CASRTHWGLNSPLHF. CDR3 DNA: TGTGCCAGCAGGACCCATTGGGGCTTAAATTCACCCCTCCACTTT.

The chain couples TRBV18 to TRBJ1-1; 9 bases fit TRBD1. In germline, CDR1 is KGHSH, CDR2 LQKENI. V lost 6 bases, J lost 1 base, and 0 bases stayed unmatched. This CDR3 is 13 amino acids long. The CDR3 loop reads CASSGQGNTEAFF. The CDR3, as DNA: TGTGCCAGCTCGGGACAGGGGAACACTGAAGCTTTCTTT.

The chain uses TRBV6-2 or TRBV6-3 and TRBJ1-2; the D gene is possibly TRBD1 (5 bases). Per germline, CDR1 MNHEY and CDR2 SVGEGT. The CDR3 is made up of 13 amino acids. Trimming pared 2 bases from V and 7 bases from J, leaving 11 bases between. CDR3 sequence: CASSYEGTRGYTF. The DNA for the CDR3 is TGTGCCAGCAGTTACGAGGGGACCCGTGGCTACACCTTC.

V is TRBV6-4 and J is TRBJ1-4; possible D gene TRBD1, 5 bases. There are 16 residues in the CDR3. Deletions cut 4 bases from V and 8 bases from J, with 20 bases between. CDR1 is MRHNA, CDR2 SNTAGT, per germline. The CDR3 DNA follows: TGTGCCAGCAGTGTACCGGGACTCAAGATTGCGGAAAAACTGTTTTTT. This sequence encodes CASSVPGLKIAEKLFF.

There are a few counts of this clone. The CDR3 region has the DNA TGTGCCAGCAGCTTCGGCGGGAAATCACCCCTCCACTTT. Protein product: CASSFGGKSPLHF. V is TRBV6-5 and J is TRBJ1-6; D not resolved. In germline, CDR1 is MNHEY, CDR2 SVGAGI. This CDR3 region has 13 residues. V was pared by 6 bases and J by 10 bases, with 13 bases between.

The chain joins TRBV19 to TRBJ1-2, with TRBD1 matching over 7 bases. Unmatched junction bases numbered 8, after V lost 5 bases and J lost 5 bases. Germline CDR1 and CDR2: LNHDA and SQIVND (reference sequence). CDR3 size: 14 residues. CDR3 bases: TGTGCCAGTAGTGCCTCCGGGACAGTTTATGGCTACACCTTC. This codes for CASSASGTVYGYTF.

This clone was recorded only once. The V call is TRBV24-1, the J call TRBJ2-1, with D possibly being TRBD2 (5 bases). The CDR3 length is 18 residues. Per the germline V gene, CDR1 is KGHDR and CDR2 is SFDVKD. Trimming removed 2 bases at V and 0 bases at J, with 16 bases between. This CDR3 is CATSDWGRGESSYNEQFF. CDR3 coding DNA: TGTGCCACCAGTGATTGGGGTCGGGGTGAGAGCTCCTACAATGAGCAGTTCTTC.

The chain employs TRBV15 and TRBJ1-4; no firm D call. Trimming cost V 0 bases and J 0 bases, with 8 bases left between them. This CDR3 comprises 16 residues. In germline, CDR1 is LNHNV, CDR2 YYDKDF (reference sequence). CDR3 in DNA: TGTGCCACCAGCAGAGATGGCACAGCAACTAATGAAAAACTGTTTTTT. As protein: CATSRDGTATNEKLFF.

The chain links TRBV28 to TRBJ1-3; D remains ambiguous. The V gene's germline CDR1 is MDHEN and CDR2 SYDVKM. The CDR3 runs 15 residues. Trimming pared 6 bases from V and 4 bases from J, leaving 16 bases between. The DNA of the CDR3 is TGTGCCAGCAGCGGTGTCCGGGCGTCAGGAAACACCATATATTTT. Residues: CASSGVRASGNTIYF.

CDR3 coding DNA: TGTGCCAGCAGCTTATGGGACAGGGCAGACCCTGAAGCTTTCTTT. It codes for CASSLWDRADPEAFF. This chain uses TRBV7-3 with TRBJ1-1, with 9 bases identical to TRBD1. Looked up from germline, CDR1 is SGHTA and CDR2 is FQGTGA. The CDR3 loop spans 15 amino acids. With V trimmed by 2 bases and J by 6 bases, 7 bases remained unmatched.

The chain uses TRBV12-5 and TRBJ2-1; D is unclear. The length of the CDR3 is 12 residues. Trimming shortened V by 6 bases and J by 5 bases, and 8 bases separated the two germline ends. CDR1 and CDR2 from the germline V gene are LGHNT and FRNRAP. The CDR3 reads CASGISDNEQFF. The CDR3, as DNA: TGTGCTAGTGGGATATCGGACAATGAGCAGTTCTTC.

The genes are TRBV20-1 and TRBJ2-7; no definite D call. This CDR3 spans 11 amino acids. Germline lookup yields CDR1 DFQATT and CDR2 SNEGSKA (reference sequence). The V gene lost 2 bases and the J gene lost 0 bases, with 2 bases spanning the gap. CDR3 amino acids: CSARSSYEQYF. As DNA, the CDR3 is TGCAGTGCTAGAAGCTCCTACGAGCAGTACTTC.

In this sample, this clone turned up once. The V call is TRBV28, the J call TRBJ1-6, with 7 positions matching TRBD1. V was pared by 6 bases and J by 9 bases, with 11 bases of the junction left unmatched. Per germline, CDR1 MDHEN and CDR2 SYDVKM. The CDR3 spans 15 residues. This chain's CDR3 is CASRSRDRASSPLHF. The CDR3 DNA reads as TGTGCCAGCAGGTCTAGAGACAGGGCTTCTTCACCCCTCCACTTT.

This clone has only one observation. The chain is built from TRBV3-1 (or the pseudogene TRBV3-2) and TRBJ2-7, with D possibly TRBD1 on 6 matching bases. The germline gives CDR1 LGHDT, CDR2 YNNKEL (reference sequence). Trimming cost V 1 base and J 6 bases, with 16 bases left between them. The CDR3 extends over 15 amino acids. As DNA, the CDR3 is TGTGCCAGCAGCCAAGGGGAGACAGGAGGTCTCGAGCAGTACTTC. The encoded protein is CASSQGETGGLEQYF.

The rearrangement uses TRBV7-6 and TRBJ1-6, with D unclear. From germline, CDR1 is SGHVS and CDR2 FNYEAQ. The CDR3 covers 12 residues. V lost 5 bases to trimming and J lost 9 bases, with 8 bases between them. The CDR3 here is CASSTIGSPLHF. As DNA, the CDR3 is TGTGCCAGCAGCACCATTGGTTCACCCCTCCACTTT.

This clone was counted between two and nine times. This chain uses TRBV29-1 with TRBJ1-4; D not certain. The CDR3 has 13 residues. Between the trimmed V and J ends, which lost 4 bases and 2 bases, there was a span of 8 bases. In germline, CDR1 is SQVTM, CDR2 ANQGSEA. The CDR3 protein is CSVGWSTNEKLFF. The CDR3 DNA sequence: TGCAGCGTTGGTTGGAGCACTAATGAAAAACTGTTTTTT.

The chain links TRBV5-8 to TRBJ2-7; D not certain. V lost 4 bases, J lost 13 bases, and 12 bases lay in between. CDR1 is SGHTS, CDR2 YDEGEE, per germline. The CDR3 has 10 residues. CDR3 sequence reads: CASSRTGPYF. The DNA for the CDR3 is TGTGCCAGCAGCCGTACCGGGCCCTACTTC.

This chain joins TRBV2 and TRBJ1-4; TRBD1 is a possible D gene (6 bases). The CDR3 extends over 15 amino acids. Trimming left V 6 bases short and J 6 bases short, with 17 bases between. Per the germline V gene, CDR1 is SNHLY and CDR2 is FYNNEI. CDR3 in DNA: TGTGCCAGCAGAGCGCCGGGAACAGGGTATGAAAAACTGTTTTTT. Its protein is CASRAPGTGYEKLFF.

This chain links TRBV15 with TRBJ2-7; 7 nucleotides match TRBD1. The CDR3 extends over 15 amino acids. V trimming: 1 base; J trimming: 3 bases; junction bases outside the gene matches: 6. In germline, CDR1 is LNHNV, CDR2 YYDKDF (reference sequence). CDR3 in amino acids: CATSRGGGQSYEQYF. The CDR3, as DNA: TGTGCCACCAGCAGAGGAGGGGGCCAAAGCTACGAGCAGTACTTC.

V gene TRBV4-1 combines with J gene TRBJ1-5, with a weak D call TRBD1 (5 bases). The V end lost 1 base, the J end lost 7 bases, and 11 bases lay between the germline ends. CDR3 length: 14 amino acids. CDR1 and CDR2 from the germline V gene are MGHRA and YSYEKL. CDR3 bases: TGCGCCAGCAGCCAAGCGGGGACCCGACAGCCCCAGCATTTT. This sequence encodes CASSQAGTRQPQHF.

The CDR3 sequence: CASSRTGATDTQYF. The CDR3 bases are TGCGCCAGCAGTCGGACAGGGGCCACAGATACGCAGTATTTT. The chain carries TRBV5-1 and TRBJ2-3, with TRBD1 matching 9 bases. The J segment lost 2 bases and the V segment lost 5 bases, leaving 3 bases of the junction unmatched. The CDR3 runs to 14 residues. Germline assignment: CDR1 SGHRS and CDR2 YFSETQ.

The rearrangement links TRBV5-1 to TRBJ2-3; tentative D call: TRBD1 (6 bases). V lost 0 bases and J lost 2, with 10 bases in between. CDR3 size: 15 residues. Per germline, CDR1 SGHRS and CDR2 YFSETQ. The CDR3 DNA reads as TGCGCCAGCAGCTTGGGACAGGCCCTCACAGATACGCAGTATTTT. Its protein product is CASSLGQALTDTQYF.

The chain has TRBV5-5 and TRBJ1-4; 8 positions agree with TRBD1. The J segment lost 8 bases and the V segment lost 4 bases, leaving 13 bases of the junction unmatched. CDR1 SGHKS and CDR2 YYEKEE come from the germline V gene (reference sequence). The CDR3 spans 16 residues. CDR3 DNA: TGTGCCAGCAGCCTGGAAGGTCAGGGGGCGCGGGAAAAACTGTTTTTT. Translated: CASSLEGQGAREKLFF.

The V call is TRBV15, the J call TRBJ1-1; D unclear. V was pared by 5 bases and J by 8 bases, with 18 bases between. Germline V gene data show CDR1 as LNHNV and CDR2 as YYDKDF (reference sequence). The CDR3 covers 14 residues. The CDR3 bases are TGTGCCACCAGCGTCCGAAGTACGAATCGCGAAGCTTTCTTT. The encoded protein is CATSVRSTNREAFF.

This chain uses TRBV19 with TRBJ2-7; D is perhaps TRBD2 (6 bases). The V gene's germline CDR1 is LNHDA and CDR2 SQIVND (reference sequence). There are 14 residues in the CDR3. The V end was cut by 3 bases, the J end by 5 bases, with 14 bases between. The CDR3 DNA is TGTGCCAGTAGTATGCGGGGACGAAGCAACGAGCAGTACTTC. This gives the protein CASSMRGRSNEQYF.